This T cell receptor beta chain was identified in a study of blood T cell repertoires in COVID-19. A single count supports this clone. The CDR3 spans 15 residues. J lost 5 bases, V lost 3 bases, and 8 bases had no gene match. CDR1 and CDR2 from the germline V gene are MNHEY and SMNVEV (reference sequence). Assay used: immunoSEQ multiplex PCR; TCRdb lists only in-frame clones, some missing. The sample has around 280,000 clones, around 90% seen once; the top ten hold around 1.7%. Sequenced input: PBMCs or T cells enriched from blood (not recorded which). The source of this sequence is a woman aged 18-35 years with acute COVID-19. The chain joins TRBV27 to TRBJ2-5; 8 bases are a match to TRBD1. CDR3 sequence reads: CASSLRTGSLETQYF. DNA for the CDR3: TGTGCCAGCAGTTTGAGGACAGGGAGTTTGGAGACCCAGTACTTC.